This TCR beta chain was recorded in a study of OX40 agonist ivuxolimab in advanced cancers. About the research overall: A partial response was reached by three patients: one with hepatocellular carcinoma and two with cutaneous melanoma. Study findings and constraints: Dose levels from 0.1 to 3.0 mg/kg saw CD4+ and CD8+ blood T cells expand clonally by week 6.

Method: immunoSEQ multiplex PCR; TCRdb's copy keeps in-frame clones and lacks some. Of about 83,000 clones in the sample, around 84% were seen once. As concerns this clone: Antigen: not known.

The sample consisted of CD4+ or CD8+ T cells sorted from blood, taken in a trial of the OX40 agonist ivuxolimab. The source of this sequence is an adult with an advanced solid tumor such as melanoma, head and neck, liver or kidney cancer.

CDR3 loop: CASSYSGSQPQHF. The CDR3 DNA follows: TGTGCCAGCAGTTACTCAGGGAGTCAGCCCCAGCATTTT. The rearrangement joins TRBV6-5 to TRBJ1-5; D not certain. Per the germline V gene, CDR1 is MNHEY and CDR2 is SVGAGI. Deletions cut 0 bases from V and 6 bases from J, with 6 bases between. CDR3 length equals 13 residues.